This TCR beta chain originates from a study of shared clonotypes between healthy human individuals. Findings and caveats of the study: Generally, naive subsets (rather than memory subsets) showed larger estimated richness.

The germline V and J ends were trimmed by 6 bases and 1 base, with 12 bases remaining between them. CDR3 length equals 14 residues. Germline V gives CDR1 SNHLY, CDR2 FYNNEI. In regard to this clone: Antigen: not known.

Every subset had its genomic DNA shared out evenly among several immunoSEQ plates. This table comes from immunoSEQ multiplex PCR, and its TCRdb copy is limited to in-frame clones, with some not included. The sample carries about 680,000 clones, about 74% recorded once. The rearrangement uses TRBV2 and TRBJ1-1; unclear D gene. The sequence derives from a woman aged 25 to 39 in good health. The sequenced material came from memory CD4+ T cells sorted from blood. Specified subset: CD45RA-negative fraction. The CDR3 DNA sequence: TGTGCCAGCAGCCTCCTGGCCGGGAACACTGAAGCTTTCTTT. Translated: CASSLLAGNTEAFF.